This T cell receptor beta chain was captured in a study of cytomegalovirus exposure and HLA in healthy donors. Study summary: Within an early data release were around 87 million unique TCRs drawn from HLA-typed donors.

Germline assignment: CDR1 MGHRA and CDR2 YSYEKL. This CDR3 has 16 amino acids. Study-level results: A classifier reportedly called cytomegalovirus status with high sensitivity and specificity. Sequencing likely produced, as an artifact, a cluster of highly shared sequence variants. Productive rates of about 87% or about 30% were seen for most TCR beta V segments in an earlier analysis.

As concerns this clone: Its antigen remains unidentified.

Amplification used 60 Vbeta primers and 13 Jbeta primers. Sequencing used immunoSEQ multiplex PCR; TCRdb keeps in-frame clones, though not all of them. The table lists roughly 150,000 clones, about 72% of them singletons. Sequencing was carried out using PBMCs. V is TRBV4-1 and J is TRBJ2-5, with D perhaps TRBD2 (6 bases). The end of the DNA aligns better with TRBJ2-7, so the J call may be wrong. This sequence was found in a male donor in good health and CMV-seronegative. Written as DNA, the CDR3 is TGCGCCAGCAGCCAAGTGAGCGGGCACCTAACCTACGAGCAGTACTTC. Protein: CASSQVSGHLTYEQYF.